The text below deals with one TCR beta chain. The CDR3 loop spans 16 amino acids. The V gene's germline CDR1 is MDHEN and CDR2 SYDVKM. The V end was cut by 2 bases, the J end by 6 bases, with 16 bases between. This sample is drawn from a study of shared clonotypes between healthy human individuals. The data were produced by immunoSEQ multiplex PCR, yet TCRdb's version contains in-frame clones alone and is incomplete. The sample yields approximately 1.5 million clones, about 98.5% seen once. This chain links TRBV28 with TRBJ2-2; possibly TRBD2 for D (5 bases). The specimen sequenced was naive CD4+ T cells sorted from blood. The subset here: CD45RA+ positively selected. The clonotype was recovered from a man aged 25-45 years in good health. CDR3 DNA: TGTGCCAGCAGTTTACCCCGAACTAGTGTCCCCGGGGAGCTGTTTTTT. It yields the protein CASSLPRTSVPGELFF.